Listed here are 30 T cell receptor beta chains from one sample, sequenced in a study of human T cells and chemical hapten exposure (dated by TCRdb to the early 2020s). The time point tag for this specimen amounts to: patch test 1, 2 weeks after DPC sensitization. The sample's treatment or condition label, decoded: therapeutic diphenylcyclopropenone sensitization with weekly scalp DPC. Libraries were made using RACE. This sample was sequenced with a NextSeq 500. Clones were called with MiXCR by TCRdb after fastp trimmed the public reads at Q25, and only in-frame beta chains were retained. CDR3 protein sequences are deduplicated, and each keeps its most common genes and DNA. Within this sample are 150,000 to 200,000 distinct CDR3 sequences, with 14% of them counted one time only. The top ten clones comprise around 1.7% of the sample. Sequences were derived from whole blood, sampled in connection with sensitization to the hapten diphenylcyclopropenone (DPC). The receptors were sampled from a woman in her twenties or thirties with alopecia areata. Some clones in this sample may be carry-over from other donors' samples.

This clonotype was observed a few times. The chain joins TRBV10-3 to TRBJ2-7; D is ambiguous. This CDR3 comprises 13 residues. Trimming stripped 4 bases from V and 3 bases from J, with 10 bases between. CDR1 and CDR2 (germline): ENHRY, SYGVKD. DNA of the CDR3: TGTGCCATCAGTGGAAACAGTGACTACGAGCAGTACTTC. Translating it yields CAISGNSDYEQYF.

This chain links TRBV18 with TRBJ2-7, with D tentatively TRBD2 (6 bases). Germline CDR1 and CDR2: KGHSH and LQKENI. Deletions cut 3 bases from V and 6 bases from J, with 9 bases between. This CDR3 comprises 12 residues. The CDR3 sequence: CASSPSGGEQYF. In nucleotides, the CDR3 is TGTGCCAGCTCACCCTCCGGGGGCGAGCAGTACTTC.

In this sample, this clonotype turned up a few times. The CDR3 DNA reads TGTGCCAGCAGTTACTCGAAAGCTAACTATGGCTACACCTTC. Protein: CASSYSKANYGYTF. V and J are TRBV6-2 or TRBV6-3 and TRBJ1-2; D not resolved. CDR3 size: 14 residues. V lost 0 bases and J 0 bases, leaving 5 bases between the germline ends. Germline lookup yields CDR1 MNHEY and CDR2 SVGEGT.

The chain combines TRBV11-1 with TRBJ2-1, with D tentatively TRBD1 (6 bases). From germline, CDR1 is SGHAT and CDR2 FQDESV (reference sequence). Trimming shortened V by 5 bases and J by 16 bases, and 24 bases separated the two germline ends. This CDR3 spans 14 amino acids. CDR3 DNA sequence: TGTGCCAGCAGCGACCAAACCCAAAGACAGGCCCCCTTCTTC. Residues: CASSDQTQRQAPFF.

This clonotype was seen only a few times. V gene TRBV29-1 combines with J gene TRBJ1-5; TRBD1 matches at 10 bases. The ends lost 4 bases at V and 7 bases at J; junction bases unmatched: 13. This CDR3 comprises 16 residues. In germline, CDR1 is SQVTM, CDR2 ANQGSEA. The CDR3 sequence is CSVVFAGGTGDQPQHF. In DNA form, the CDR3 reads TGCAGCGTTGTTTTCGCCGGCGGGACAGGGGACCAGCCCCAGCATTTT. The full variable domain, rest sourced from reference TRBV29-1 and TRBJ1-5, is SAVISQKPSRDICQRGTSLTIQCQVDSQVTMMFWYRQQPGQSLTLIATANQGSEATYESGFVIDKFPISRPNLTFSTLTVSNMSPEDSSIYLCSVVFAGGTGDQPQHFGDGTRLSIL.

V is TRBV12-3 or TRBV12-4 and J is TRBJ2-3; TRBD2 agrees at 10 bases. V trimming: 8 bases; J trimming: 7 bases; junction bases outside the gene matches: 9. This CDR3 is 14 amino acids long. The CDR3 DNA reads as TGTGCCAGCGAGGCTAGCGGGAGTAGGAATACGCAGTATTTT. Translation: CASEASGSRNTQYF.

Ten or more counts support this clonotype. V gene TRBV5-4 combines with J gene TRBJ2-3, with D possibly being TRBD2 (5 bases). The CDR3 spans 12 residues. Trimming shortened V by 4 bases and J by 8 bases, and 11 bases separated the two germline ends. CDR1 is SGHNT and CDR2 is YYREEE in the germline V gene (reference sequence). The CDR3 loop is CASSEDSLTQYF. The CDR3 DNA is TGTGCCAGCAGCGAGGACTCCCTTACGCAGTATTTT.

In this sample, this clonotype turned up once. The V gene is TRBV20-1, the J gene TRBJ2-3; D ambiguous. Germline CDR1 and CDR2: DFQATT and SNEGSKA (reference sequence). This CDR3 is 13 amino acids long. V was trimmed by 7 bases and J by 2 bases, leaving 13 bases between them. The CDR3 DNA sequence: TGCAGTGGGAAGGTGCGCCCCACAGATACGCAGTATTTT. It is translated as CSGKVRPTDTQYF.

This clonotype was seen at least ten times. V gene TRBV5-4 combines with J gene TRBJ2-4, with D perhaps matching TRBD1 (5 bases). V lost 2 bases and J lost 3, with 15 bases in between. This CDR3 is 16 amino acids long. Per germline, CDR1 SGHNT and CDR2 YYREEE (reference sequence). The DNA for the CDR3 is TGTGCCAGCAGCTTAGAAGCAGGGTTGGGCAAAAACATTCAGTACTTC. This encodes CASSLEAGLGKNIQYF.

In its sample, this clonotype was seen a few times. The chain recombines TRBV27 with TRBJ1-2; the D gene is possibly TRBD1 (5 bases). The V end lost 5 bases, the J end lost 4 bases, and 11 bases lay between the germline ends. The germline V gene encodes CDR1 MNHEY and CDR2 SMNVEV (reference sequence). The CDR3 is made up of 13 amino acids. The CDR3 DNA reads as TGTGCCAGCAGTCCGGACACCTTCTATGGCTACACCTTC. This translates into CASSPDTFYGYTF.

This clonotype was seen only a few times. The rearrangement joins TRBV4-3 to TRBJ1-6; D possibly corresponds to TRBD1 (5 bases). This CDR3 comprises 15 residues. V lost 1 base, J lost 10 bases, and 14 bases lay in between. CDR1 is LGHNA and CDR2 is YSLEER in the germline V gene. CDR3 nucleotide sequence: TGCGCCAGCAGCCAAGGGCCGCTCAGGGAGTCACCCCTCCACTTT. The encoded protein is CASSQGPLRESPLHF.

This clonotype occurred a few times. The rearrangement links TRBV29-1 to TRBJ2-3, with unresolved D. With 4 bases removed from V and 0 bases from J, the gap between germline ends came to 8 bases. This CDR3 is 13 amino acids long. Germline values: CDR1 SQVTM, CDR2 ANQGSEA. As DNA, the CDR3 is TGCAGCGTTGGGGGTGCTAGCACAGATACGCAGTATTTT. Protein product: CSVGGASTDTQYF.

This clonotype was observed a handful of times. The V gene is TRBV30, the J gene TRBJ1-2, with 7 bases aligning to TRBD1. The germline CDR1 and CDR2 sequences are GTSNPN and SVGIG (reference sequence). V lost 3 bases to trimming and J lost 4 bases; unmatched junction nucleotides: 5. The CDR3 spans 13 residues. The chain's CDR3 is CAWRAPGGYGYTF. DNA of the CDR3: TGTGCCTGGAGGGCCCCAGGGGGCTATGGCTACACCTTC. Together with reference TRBV30 and TRBJ1-2, the CDR3 gives the full variable domain: SQTIHQWPATLVQPVGSPLSLECTVEGTSNPNLYWYRQAAGRGLQLLFYSVGIGQISSEVPQNLSASRPQDRQFILSSKKLLLSDSGFYLCAWRAPGGYGYTFGSGTRLTVV.

This chain links TRBV4-1 with TRBJ1-1; 7 bases line up with TRBD1. The germline CDR1 and CDR2 sequences are MGHRA and YSYEKL. With V trimmed by 1 base and J by 2 bases, 10 bases remained unmatched. The CDR3 contains 17 residues. The CDR3, as DNA: TGCGCCAGCAGCCAAGTTGCCGGGACAGCCCCAAACACTGAAGCTTTCTTT. Protein product: CASSQVAGTAPNTEAFF.

This clonotype appeared a few times. This chain joins TRBV20-1 and TRBJ1-4; tentative D call: TRBD1 (5 bases). This CDR3 region has 14 residues. V was shortened by 2 bases and J by 1 base, with 8 bases between the two germline ends. Germline values: CDR1 DFQATT, CDR2 SNEGSKA (reference sequence). The CDR3 spells CSARRGGTNEKLFF. The CDR3 nucleotides read TGCAGTGCTAGAAGGGGAGGAACTAATGAAAAACTGTTTTTT.

The J gene is TRBJ2-1, the V gene TRBV4-1; 9 bases are a match to TRBD2. The V gene end was trimmed by 5 bases and the J gene end by 7 bases; junction bases not matched to a gene: 9. This CDR3 spans 15 amino acids. Germline CDR1 reads MGHRA; CDR2 reads YSYEKL. CDR3 protein: CASSKGSSGANEQFF. The CDR3 bases are TGCGCCAGCAGCAAAGGGTCTAGCGGGGCGAATGAGCAGTTCTTC.

The J gene is TRBJ2-2, the V gene TRBV7-9; D is uncertain. The CDR3 sequence is 14 residues long. Germline V gene sequence: CDR1 SEHNR, CDR2 FQNEAQ (reference sequence). Trimming took off 0 bases at V and 1 base at J, with 3 bases between the two ends. CDR3 coding DNA: TGTGCCAGCAGCTTAGCCGAGAACACCGGGGAGCTGTTTTTT. It yields the protein CASSLAENTGELFF.

In this sample, this clonotype turned up a few times. V usage is TRBV2 and J usage is TRBJ1-1; the D is unclear. CDR1 and CDR2 (germline): SNHLY, FYNNEI. The CDR3 covers 14 residues. Trimming left V 4 bases short and J 4 bases short, with 13 bases between. The DNA for the CDR3 is TGTGCCAGCAGTGGTTTAAAGGGAGTCACTGAAGCTTTCTTT. This codes for CASSGLKGVTEAFF. Together with reference TRBV2 and TRBJ1-1, the CDR3 gives the full variable domain: EPEVTQTPSHQVTQMGQEVILRCVPISNHLYFYWYRQILGQKVEFLVSFYNNEISEKSEIFDDQFSVERPDGSNFTLKIRSTKLEDSAMYFCASSGLKGVTEAFFGQGTRLTVV.

The chain has TRBV9 and TRBJ2-5; no definite D call. The CDR3 has 14 residues. V was clipped by 0 bases and J by 5 bases, with 11 bases between them. Per germline, CDR1 SGDLS and CDR2 YYNGEE. CDR3 coding DNA: TGTGCCAGCAGCGTAGTATCAGAGAGCGAGACCCAGTACTTC. Protein: CASSVVSESETQYF.

This clonotype was seen only once. CDR3 in DNA: TGCGCCAGCAGCCAAGATCGTAAGGGTCGCACTGAAGCTTTCTTT. This codes for CASSQDRKGRTEAFF. The gene calls are TRBV4-3 and TRBJ1-1; D is ambiguous. The CDR3 runs to 15 residues. V lost 0 bases, J lost 4 bases, and 12 bases lay in between. Looked up from germline, CDR1 is LGHNA and CDR2 is YSLEER.

This clonotype has only a few counts. The chain links TRBV28 to TRBJ2-2, with 7 nucleotides matching TRBD1. CDR1 MDHEN and CDR2 SYDVKM come from the germline V gene. The CDR3 covers 15 residues. With V trimmed by 7 bases and J by 1 base, 6 bases remained unmatched. The CDR3 loop reads CASTQRTGNTGELFF. As DNA, the CDR3 is TGTGCCAGCACCCAACGGACAGGGAACACCGGGGAGCTGTTTTTT.

This chain connects TRBV4-3 to TRBJ1-1; D perhaps matches TRBD1 (5 bases). Per the germline V gene, CDR1 is LGHNA and CDR2 is YSLEER. Between the trimmed V and J ends, which lost 0 bases and 10 bases, there was a span of 15 bases. The length of the CDR3 is 14 residues. The CDR3 bases are TGCGCCAGCAGCCAAGATGGCGGGGGTGGAGGAGCTTTCTTT. Protein sequence: CASSQDGGGGGAFF.

The V and J genes are TRBV6-5 and TRBJ2-1, with 10 bases that match TRBD1. CDR1 is MNHEY and CDR2 is SVGAGI in the germline V gene. With 2 bases clipped from V and 15 bases from J, the junction kept 13 bases outside the gene matches. The CDR3 has 15 amino acids. CDR3 nucleotide sequence: TGTGCCAGCAGTTACGACGGGACAGGGGAGGTTGGGCTGTTCTTC. Protein product: CASSYDGTGEVGLFF.

The chain combines TRBV6-5 with TRBJ1-2; D is uncertain. With 6 bases removed from V and 2 bases from J, the gap between germline ends came to 7 bases. CDR1 MNHEY and CDR2 SVGAGI come from the germline V gene. This CDR3 has 12 residues. As DNA, the CDR3 is TGTGCCAGCAGCCCCACCAACTATGGCTACACCTTC. Translation gives CASSPTNYGYTF.

The V and J genes are TRBV5-5 and TRBJ2-7; D perhaps matches TRBD1 (6 bases). V was cut by 0 bases and J by 13 bases, with 14 bases left in between. CDR1 is SGHKS, CDR2 YYEKEE, per germline (reference sequence). This CDR3 spans 12 amino acids. Here the CDR3 DNA reads TGTGCCAGCAGCTTGGATACCGGGACATTATACTTC. It encodes CASSLDTGTLYF.

This clonotype occurred many times. CDR3 region: CASSTAGTDNNEQFF. The DNA of the CDR3 is TGTGCCAGCAGCACCGCCGGGACAGATAACAATGAGCAGTTCTTC. The gene calls are TRBV7-2 and TRBJ2-1; 7 bases are a match to TRBD1. The germline gives CDR1 SGHTA, CDR2 FQGNSA. CDR3 length: 15 amino acids. Germline trimming cut 5 bases from V and 5 bases from J; bases unmatched to any gene: 9.

This clonotype was seen ten or more times. At one end the junction does not follow the germline gene, possibly because of a read error. The genes are TRBV6-2 or TRBV6-3 and TRBJ1-6, with 12 bases identical to TRBD1. This CDR3 is 12 amino acids long. The germline V gene has CDR1 MNHEY and CDR2 SVGEGT. The CDR3: CASRTGQGAWYF. The DNA for the CDR3 is TGTGCCAGCAGAACGGGACAGGGGGCCTGGTACTTT.

This clonotype turned up a few times. The rearrangement uses TRBV4-3 and TRBJ2-3; 13 positions match TRBD2. V trimming: 0 bases; J trimming: 0 bases; junction bases outside the gene matches: 6. Germline CDR1 and CDR2: LGHNA and YSLEER. CDR3 length equals 19 residues. The CDR3 DNA sequence: TGCGCCAGCAGCCAAGATGGGACTAGCGGGATGGGTAGCACAGATACGCAGTATTTT. Its translation is CASSQDGTSGMGSTDTQYF.

About this clonotype itself: This may stem from a read error, because a much larger clone lies one nucleotide away. The chain is built from TRBV28 and TRBJ2-4, with a possible D match to TRBD1 (6 bases). The CDR3 extends over 17 amino acids. Germline values: CDR1 MDHEN, CDR2 SYDVKM. CDR3 sequence: CAISLWGQGLAKNIQYF. The CDR3 DNA reads as TGTGCCATCAGTTTATGGGGGCAGGGATTAGCCAAAAACATTCAGTACTTC.

The CDR3 is CSGRTANTEAFF. In nucleotides, the CDR3 is TGCAGCGGCCGGACCGCGAACACTGAAGCTTTCTTT. The chain uses TRBV29-1 and TRBJ1-1; D is unresolved. Germline V lookup: CDR1 SQVTM, CDR2 ANQGSEA. Trimming left V 7 bases short and J 1 base short, with 10 bases between. The CDR3 has 12 residues.